These 12 T cell receptor beta chains were sequenced from one sample in a study of cytomegalovirus exposure and HLA in healthy donors. The PCR made use of 60 Vbeta and 13 Jbeta primers. Repertoires were generated with immunoSEQ multiplex PCR, while TCRdb's copy carries only in-frame clones and drops some. Found here are under 150,000 clones, around four fifths of them singletons; the top ten hold about 1.5%. What was sequenced was PBMCs. These receptors came from a man aged 30-40 years in good health and CMV-seropositive.

This chain connects TRBV21-1 to TRBJ1-1. TRBV21-1 is shown as a pseudogene. CDR3 size: 15 residues. The CDR3, as DNA: TGTGCCAGCAGCAAGCGTGGTCCCATGAACACTGAAGCTTTCTTT. This codes for CASSKRGPMNTEAFF.

The chain couples TRBV7-9 to TRBJ2-7; 12 bases fit TRBD2. This CDR3 is 18 amino acids long. In germline, CDR1 is SEHNR, CDR2 FQNEAQ (reference sequence). Trimming cost V 4 bases and J 4 bases; bases outside gene matches: 14. The CDR3 loop is CASSSGDLGLAGSYEQYF. In nucleotides, the CDR3 is TGTGCCAGCAGCTCGGGGGATCTAGGACTAGCGGGATCATACGAGCAGTACTTC.

The chain uses TRBV6-1 and TRBJ1-2, with 9 bases fitting TRBD1. Germline CDR1 MNHNS, CDR2 SASEGT. The length of the CDR3 is 13 residues. J was trimmed by 4 bases and V by 4 bases; bases with no gene match: 1. The CDR3 DNA reads TGTGCCAGCAGTGCGGGACAGGGCTATGGCTACACCTTC. Its translation: CASSAGQGYGYTF.

The chain employs TRBV14 and TRBJ2-2; the D gene is possibly TRBD1 (6 bases). CDR3 length: 14 amino acids. Germline values: CDR1 SGHDN, CDR2 FVKESK. Trimming pared 4 bases from V and 6 bases from J, leaving 12 bases between. The CDR3 loop reads CASSPPYRAGELFF. CDR3 DNA: TGTGCCAGCAGCCCGCCCTACAGGGCCGGGGAGCTGTTTTTT.

The gene calls are TRBV7-9 and TRBJ1-2, with TRBD1 as a possible D gene (6 bases). The CDR3 spans 14 residues. Germline V gives CDR1 SEHNR, CDR2 FQNEAQ (reference sequence). V gave up 3 bases and J gave up 13 bases, with 21 bases separating them. The CDR3 loop is CASSLGDTLICCTF. CDR3 DNA sequence: TGTGCCAGCAGCTTGGGGGACACTTTAATATGTTGCACCTTC.

V usage is TRBV4-2 and J usage is TRBJ2-2; the match to TRBD1 covers 7 bases. With V trimmed by 3 bases and J by 4 bases, 8 bases remained unmatched. This CDR3 spans 16 amino acids. From germline, CDR1 is LGHNA and CDR2 YNFKEQ. CDR3: CASSQSTGAGTGELFF. The CDR3 DNA reads TGTGCCAGCAGCCAGTCAACAGGGGCTGGCACCGGGGAGCTGTTTTTT.

This chain connects TRBV11-1 to TRBJ2-1, with a possible D match to TRBD2 (6 bases). This CDR3 is built from 13 residues. Germline lookup yields CDR1 SGHAT and CDR2 FQDESV (reference sequence). Trimming took 3 bases from V and 9 from J, leaving 12 bases between them. CDR3 nucleotides: TGTGCCAGCAGCTTTTTTGCGCGGGGTGAGCAGTTCTTC. Residues: CASSFFARGEQFF.

This chain uses TRBV5-8 with TRBJ2-7; D uncertain. Per the germline V gene, CDR1 is SGHTS and CDR2 is YDEGEE. V lost 1 base to trimming and J lost 5 bases, with 4 bases between them. There are 11 residues in the CDR3. The chain's CDR3 is CASSLSHEQYF. CDR3 in DNA: TGTGCCAGCAGCTTGTCTCACGAGCAGTACTTC.

The V gene is TRBV4-1, the J gene TRBJ2-1; 7 positions match TRBD2. Germline lookup yields CDR1 MGHRA and CDR2 YSYEKL. CDR3 length: 18 amino acids. With 4 bases clipped from V and 0 bases from J, the junction kept 12 bases outside the gene matches. Here the CDR3 reads CASSPSGAGLSSYNEQFF. In DNA, the CDR3 is TGCGCCAGCAGCCCGAGTGGAGCGGGGCTTAGCTCCTACAATGAGCAGTTCTTC.

J is TRBJ2-2 and V is TRBV13; maybe TRBD1 (5 bases). Germline V gives CDR1 PRHDT, CDR2 FYEKMQ (reference sequence). Trimming pared 5 bases from V and 6 bases from J, leaving 10 bases between. This CDR3 has 13 residues. CDR3 nucleotide sequence: TGTGCCAGCAGCCAAGGGGTGCCCGGGGAGCTGTTTTTT. Translation gives CASSQGVPGELFF.

This clone occurred once. This sequence joins TRBV6-1 and TRBJ2-7; 12 nucleotides match TRBD2. Per germline, CDR1 MNHNS and CDR2 SASEGT. The CDR3 contains 17 residues. V shed 4 bases and J 0 bases; nucleotides not matched to a gene: 7. Here the CDR3 reads CASSAQTSGRLSYEQYF. CDR3 nucleotide sequence: TGTGCCAGCAGTGCCCAAACTAGCGGGAGGCTCTCCTACGAGCAGTACTTC.

The rearrangement uses TRBV18 and TRBJ2-3; TRBD1 matches 7 bases. V was pared by 5 bases and J by 7 bases, with 15 bases of the junction left unmatched. Looked up from germline, CDR1 is KGHSH and CDR2 is LQKENI. CDR3 length: 16 amino acids. The CDR3 DNA reads as TGTGCCAGCTCAACGGGACAGTCAAGGGCACGGAATACGCAGTATTTT. Its protein is CASSTGQSRARNTQYF.